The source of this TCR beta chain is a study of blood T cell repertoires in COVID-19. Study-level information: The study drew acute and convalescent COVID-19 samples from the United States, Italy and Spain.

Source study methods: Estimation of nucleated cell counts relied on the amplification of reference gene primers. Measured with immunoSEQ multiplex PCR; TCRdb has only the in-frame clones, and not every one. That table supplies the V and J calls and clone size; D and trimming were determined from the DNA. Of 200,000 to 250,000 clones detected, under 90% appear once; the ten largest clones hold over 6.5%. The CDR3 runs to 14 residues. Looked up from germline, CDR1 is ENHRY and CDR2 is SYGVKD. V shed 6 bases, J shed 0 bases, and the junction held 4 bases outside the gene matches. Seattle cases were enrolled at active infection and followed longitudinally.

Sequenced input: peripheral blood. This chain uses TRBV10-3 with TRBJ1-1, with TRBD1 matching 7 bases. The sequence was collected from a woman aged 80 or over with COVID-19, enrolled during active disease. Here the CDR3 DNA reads TGTGCCATCAGGGGGACAGCGATGAACACTGAAGCTTTCTTT. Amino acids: CAIRGTAMNTEAFF.